Listed below are T cell receptor beta chains from one sample, sequenced in a study of blood T cells in healthy people across ages. TCRdb fed the 5' RACE reads into MiXCR, producing one record per CDR3 protein. The data contain about 1.8 million distinct CDR3 sequences, about 50% of them singletons. Sequencing was carried out using blood. Every receptor here comes from a woman aged 35 to 49 in good health. The conserved cysteine and the conserved F or W are not part of the CDR3 here.

J	V	CDR3
TRBJ2-1	TRBV3-1	ASSQAPGGNNEQF
TRBJ2-3	TRBV9	ASNWDRTDTQY
TRBJ2-5	TRBV7-2	ASSFRPGQETQY
TRBJ2-7	TRBV4-3	ASSHRDRAYEQY
TRBJ2-7	TRBV28	ASRQDRREQY
TRBJ2-1	TRBV6-5	ASSYSTAPQQF
TRBJ2-1	TRBV20-1	SARDRSAGTSGGWSEQF
TRBJ2-7	TRBV20-1	SAPVAGGLSEQY
TRBJ1-2	TRBV9	ASSASGDRHYGYT
TRBJ2-7	TRBV28	ASNKGTYEQY
TRBJ1-6	TRBV6-5	ASSLGGPRRDSPLH
TRBJ2-1	TRBV6-2/TRBV6-3	ASSYKSGGNSYNEQF
TRBJ2-1	TRBV12-3/TRBV12-4	ASQISYNEQF
TRBJ2-5	TRBV20-1	SATTGGGTQY
TRBJ2-7	TRBV27	ASSLIGAAYYEQY
TRBJ2-3	TRBV4-3	ASSQGQGAVGTDTQY
TRBJ2-5	TRBV7-9	ASSLAATGRQETQY
TRBJ2-3	TRBV20-1	SAGYRGIGTDTQY
TRBJ2-4	TRBV28	ASRELGQGAMNIQY
TRBJ1-2	TRBV12-3/TRBV12-4	ASSFHRTPGYGYT
TRBJ2-1	TRBV7-3	ASSFGANYEQF
TRBJ2-1	TRBV6-6	ASRRALNNEQF
TRBJ2-1	TRBV12-3/TRBV12-4	ASTPTGGEQF
TRBJ2-1	TRBV7-2	ASGQGVAYNEQF
.	TRBV20-1	SARDWRGPVETQY
TRBJ2-4	TRBV5-1	ASSEVSADAIQY
TRBJ2-1	TRBV29-1	SVEAQGGGRRNEQF
TRBJ2-5	TRBV15	ATSRTETQY
TRBJ2-5	TRBV7-3	ASSLRASGEETQY
TRBJ2-3	TRBV6-5	ASSLGLVADTQY
TRBJ1-2	TRBV29-1	SVAETGSIAYT
TRBJ1-2	TRBV20-1	SASTGRGYGYT
TRBJ1-5	TRBV3-1	ASSQDLAHYQPQH
TRBJ1-2	TRBV7-2	ASSLRPARGLRHGYT
TRBJ2-5	TRBV9	ASSVDSGGSPETQY
TRBJ2-4	TRBV27	ASSPAGGRAKNIQY
TRBJ1-6	TRBV27	ASSFSPHMESPYNSPLH
TRBJ2-7	TRBV7-2	ASSPQPGLASYEQY
TRBJ2-5	TRBV3-1	ASSRRITVADNEQY
TRBJ2-7	TRBV29-1	SVRSGYEQY